This T cell receptor (beta chain) was captured by sequencing in a study of blood T cell repertoires in COVID-19. About the study: There were acute and convalescent COVID-19 samples, and they came from the United States, Italy and Spain. T cells, B-cell-depleted T cells, or PBMCs provided the cDNA or gDNA that served as material.

In the original analysis: From reference gene primer amplification, estimates of nucleated cell counts were derived. The method was immunoSEQ multiplex PCR; TCRdb's version includes in-frame clones alone and lacks a portion of them. V, J and clone size are taken as reported in that table, and D and trimming were inferred from the DNA itself. The data hold tens of thousands of clones, with over 85% observed a single time. CDR3 length: 13 residues. The germline V gene encodes CDR1 SQVTM and CDR2 ANQGSEA. The V and J ends lost 7 bases and 2 bases, in that order; junction bases with no gene match: 2. The sequence derives from a woman aged 80 or older with acute or convalescent COVID-19. Sample: peripheral blood. The chain carries TRBV29-1 and TRBJ2-6; 7 nucleotides agree with TRBD1. The CDR3 region is CSATGAGANVLTF. DNA for the CDR3: TGCAGCGCTACAGGGGCTGGGGCCAACGTCCTGACTTTC.